The 10 T cell receptor beta chains reported below all come from one sample, sequenced in a study of T cells expressing NK-cell markers. TCRdb reprocessed the 5' RACE reads, keeping one entry per CDR3 protein, no DNA. The repertoire table contains about 260,000 distinct CDR3 sequences. Sequencing was carried out using blood T cells: a sorted CD56 or NKG2C T cell subset, CD4+ or CD8+ T cells, or bulk PBMC T cells (not recorded which). The receptors shown here come from a young man in good health.

The chain combines TRBV10-3 with TRBJ2-1; TCRdb names TRBD1, which stays unverified in the absence of DNA. Germline-derived CDR1 and CDR2 are ENHRY and SYGVKD. The CDR3 has 14 amino acids. This chain's CDR3 is CAIRGHVMGYEQFF.

The chain is built from TRBV6-1 and TRBJ2-3; TCRdb's D gene call, TRBD1, goes unchecked for lack of DNA. Germline V lookup: CDR1 MNHNS, CDR2 SASEGT. The CDR3 sequence is 14 residues long. CDR3 in amino acids: CASSVQTGSNTQYF.

The rearrangement joins TRBV11-1 to TRBJ2-1; TCRdb's D call, TRBD1, is unchecked because there is no DNA. The CDR3 is 20 amino acids. CDR1 and CDR2 from the germline V gene are SGHAT and FQDESV (reference sequence). The CDR3 loop reads CASSLGVAGSSGSAYNEQFF. Variable domain in full (rest from reference TRBV11-1 and TRBJ2-1): EAEVAQSPRYKITEKSQAVAFWCDPISGHATLYWYRQILGQGPELLVQFQDESVVDDSQLPKDRFSAERLKGVDSTLKIQPAELGDSAMYLCASSLGVAGSSGSAYNEQFFGPGTRLTVL.

The rearrangement joins TRBV5-1 to TRBJ2-3; TCRdb outputs TRBD2, but without DNA this stays unchecked. The CDR3 consists of 16 residues. Per the germline V gene, CDR1 is SGHRS and CDR2 is YFSETQ. CDR3: CASSWPQLKAPDTQYF.

This sequence joins TRBV18 and TRBJ2-1; TCRdb names TRBD1, which stays unverified in the absence of DNA. Germline CDR1 KGHSH, CDR2 LQKENI. The CDR3 has 17 residues. The CDR3 loop reads CASSPSGQGTPYNEQFF. The full variable domain, completed using reference TRBV18 and TRBJ2-1, is NAGVMQNPRHLVRRRGQEARLRCSPMKGHSHVYWYRQLPEEGLKFMVYLQKENIIDESGMPKERFSAEFPKEGPSILRIQQVVRGDSAAYFCASSPSGQGTPYNEQFFGPGTRLTVL.

The rearrangement joins TRBV5-5 to TRBJ1-3; TCRdb's assignment of TRBD1 cannot be checked, as there is no DNA. Germline V gene lookup returns CDR1 SGHKS and CDR2 YYEKEE (reference sequence). The CDR3 contains 15 residues. CDR3 loop: CASSNQGAHMNTIYF.

The rearrangement uses TRBV12-3 or TRBV12-4 and TRBJ2-3; TCRdb picks TRBD1, but there is no DNA to check that call. The length of the CDR3 is 14 residues. The CDR3 sequence is CASSFRQYTDTQYF.

This chain uses TRBV6-4 with TRBJ2-2; TCRdb lists TRBD2, though no DNA is available to test this call. CDR3 length: 15 residues. Germline V gene data show CDR1 as MRHNA and CDR2 as SNTAGT. CDR3 amino acids: CASSALAGPTGELFF.

The rearrangement joins TRBV4-1 to TRBJ2-5; TCRdb picks TRBD1, but there is no DNA to check that call. Germline CDR1 MGHRA, CDR2 YSYEKL. This CDR3 has 15 amino acids. The CDR3 sequence: CASSQGTGTQETQYF.

This chain links TRBV12-3 or TRBV12-4 with TRBJ2-1; checking the TCRdb D call of TRBD2 is not possible without DNA. This CDR3 region has 15 residues. The chain's CDR3 is CASSGLAGGFGEQFF.